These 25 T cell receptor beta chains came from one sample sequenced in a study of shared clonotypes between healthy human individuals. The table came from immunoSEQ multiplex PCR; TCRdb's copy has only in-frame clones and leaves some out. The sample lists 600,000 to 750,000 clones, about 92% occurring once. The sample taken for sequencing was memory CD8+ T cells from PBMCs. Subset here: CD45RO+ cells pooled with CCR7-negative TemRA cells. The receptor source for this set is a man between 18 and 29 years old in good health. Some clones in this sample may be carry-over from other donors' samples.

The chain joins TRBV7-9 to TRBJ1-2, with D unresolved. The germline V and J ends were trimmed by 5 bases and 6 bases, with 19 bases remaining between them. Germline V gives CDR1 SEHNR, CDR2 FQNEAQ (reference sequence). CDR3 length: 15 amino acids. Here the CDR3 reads CASSTPAGIRDGYTF. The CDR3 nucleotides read TGTGCCAGCAGCACCCCCGCCGGGATTCGAGATGGCTACACCTTC.

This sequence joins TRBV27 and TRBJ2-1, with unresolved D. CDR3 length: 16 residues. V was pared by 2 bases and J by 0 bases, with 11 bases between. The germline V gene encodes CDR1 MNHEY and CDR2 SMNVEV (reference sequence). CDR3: CASSLTRSSSYNEQFF. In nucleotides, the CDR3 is TGTGCCAGCAGTTTAACGCGTTCCAGCTCCTACAATGAGCAGTTCTTC.

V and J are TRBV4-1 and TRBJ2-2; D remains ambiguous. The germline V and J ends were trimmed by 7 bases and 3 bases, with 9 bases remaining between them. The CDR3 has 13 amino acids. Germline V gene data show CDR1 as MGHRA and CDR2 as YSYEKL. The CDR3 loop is CASTAIYTGELFF. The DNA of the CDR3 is TGCGCCAGCACCGCGATTTACACCGGGGAGCTGTTTTTT.

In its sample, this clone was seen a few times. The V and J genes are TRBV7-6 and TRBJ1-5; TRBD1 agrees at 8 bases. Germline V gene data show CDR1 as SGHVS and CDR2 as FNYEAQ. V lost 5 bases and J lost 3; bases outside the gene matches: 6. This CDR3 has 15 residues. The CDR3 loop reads CASSLGTGINQPQHF. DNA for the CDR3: TGTGCCAGCAGCCTAGGGACAGGAATCAATCAGCCCCAGCATTTT.

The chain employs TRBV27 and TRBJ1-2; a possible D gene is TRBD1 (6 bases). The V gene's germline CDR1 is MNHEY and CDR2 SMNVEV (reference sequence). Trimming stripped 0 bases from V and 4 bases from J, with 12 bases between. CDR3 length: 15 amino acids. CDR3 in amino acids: CASSLSYGGSYGYTF. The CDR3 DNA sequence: TGTGCCAGCAGTTTATCCTACGGGGGCAGCTATGGCTACACCTTC.

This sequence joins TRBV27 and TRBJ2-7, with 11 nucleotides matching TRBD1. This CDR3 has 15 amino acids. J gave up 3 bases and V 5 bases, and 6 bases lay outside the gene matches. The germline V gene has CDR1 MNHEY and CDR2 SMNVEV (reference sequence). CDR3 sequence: CASSPQGTGGYEQYF. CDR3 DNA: TGTGCCAGCAGTCCACAGGGGACAGGGGGCTACGAGCAGTACTTC.

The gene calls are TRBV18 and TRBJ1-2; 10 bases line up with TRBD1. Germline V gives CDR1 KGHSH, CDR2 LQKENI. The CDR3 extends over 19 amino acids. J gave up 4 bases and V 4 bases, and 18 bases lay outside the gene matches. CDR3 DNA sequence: TGTGCCAGCTCACTTACTTCCGGGACAGGGGAGGTTGGTGGCTATGGCTACACCTTC. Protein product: CASSLTSGTGEVGGYGYTF.

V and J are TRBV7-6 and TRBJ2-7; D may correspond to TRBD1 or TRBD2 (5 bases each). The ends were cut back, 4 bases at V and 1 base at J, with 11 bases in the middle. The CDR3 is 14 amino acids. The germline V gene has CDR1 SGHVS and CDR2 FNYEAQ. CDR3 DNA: TGTGCCAGCAGCTCCGGGACGGGGTCCTACGAGCAGTACTTC. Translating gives CASSSGTGSYEQYF. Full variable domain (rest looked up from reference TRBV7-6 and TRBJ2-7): GAGVSQSPRYKVTKRGQDVALRCDPISGHVSLYWYRQALGQGPEFLTYFNYEAQQDKSGLPNDRFSAERPEGSISTLTIQRTEQRDSAMYRCASSSGTGSYEQYFGPGTRLTVT.

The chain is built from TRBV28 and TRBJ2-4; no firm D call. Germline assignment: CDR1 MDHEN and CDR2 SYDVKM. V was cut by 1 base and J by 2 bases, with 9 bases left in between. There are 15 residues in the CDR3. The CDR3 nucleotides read TGTGCCAGCAGTTTATTTGGCCAGACCAAAAACATTCAGTACTTC. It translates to CASSLFGQTKNIQYF. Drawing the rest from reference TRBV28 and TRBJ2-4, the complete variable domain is DVKVTQSSRYLVKRTGEKVFLECVQDMDHENMFWYRQDPGLGLRLIYFSYDVKMKEKGDIPEGYSVSREKKERFSLILESASTNQTSMYLCASSLFGQTKNIQYFGAGTRLSVL.

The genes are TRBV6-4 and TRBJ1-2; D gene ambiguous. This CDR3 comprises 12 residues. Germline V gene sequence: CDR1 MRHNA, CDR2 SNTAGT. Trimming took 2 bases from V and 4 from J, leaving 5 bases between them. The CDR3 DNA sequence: TGTGCCAGCAGTGACGGGGTCTATGGCTACACCTTC. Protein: CASSDGVYGYTF.

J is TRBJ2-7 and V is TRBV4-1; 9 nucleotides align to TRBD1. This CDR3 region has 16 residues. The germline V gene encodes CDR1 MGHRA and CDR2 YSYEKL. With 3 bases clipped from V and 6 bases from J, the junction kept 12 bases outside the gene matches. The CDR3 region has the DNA TGCGCCAGCAGCCACCGACCGGGACAGGGATGGGGCGAGCAGTACTTC. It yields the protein CASSHRPGQGWGEQYF.

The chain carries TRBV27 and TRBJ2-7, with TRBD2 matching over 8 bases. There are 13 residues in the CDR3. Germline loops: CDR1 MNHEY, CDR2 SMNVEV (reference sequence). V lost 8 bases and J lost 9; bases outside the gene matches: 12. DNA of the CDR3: TGTGCCAGCGCTTTAGCGGGAAGGGAGGGGCAGTACTTC. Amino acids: CASALAGREGQYF.

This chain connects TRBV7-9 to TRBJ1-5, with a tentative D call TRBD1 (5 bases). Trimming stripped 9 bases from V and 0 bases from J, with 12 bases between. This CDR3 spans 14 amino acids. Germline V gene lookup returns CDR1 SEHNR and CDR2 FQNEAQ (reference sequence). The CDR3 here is CASNSDSSNQPQHF. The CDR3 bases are TGTGCCAGTAACTCCGACAGTAGCAATCAGCCCCAGCATTTT. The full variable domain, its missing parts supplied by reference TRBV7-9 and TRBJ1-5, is DTGVSQNPRHKITKRGQNVTFRCDPISEHNRLYWYRQTLGQGPEFLTYFQNEAQLEKSRLLSDRFSAERPKGSFSTLEIQRTEQGDSAMYLCASNSDSSNQPQHFGDGTRLSIL.

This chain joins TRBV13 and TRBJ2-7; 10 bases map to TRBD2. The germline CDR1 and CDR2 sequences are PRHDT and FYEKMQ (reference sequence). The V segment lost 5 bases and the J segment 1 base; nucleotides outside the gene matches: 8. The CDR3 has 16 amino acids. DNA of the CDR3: TGTGCCAGCAGCCCCGGTAGAGCGGGAGGGTCCTACGAGCAGTACTTC. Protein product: CASSPGRAGGSYEQYF.

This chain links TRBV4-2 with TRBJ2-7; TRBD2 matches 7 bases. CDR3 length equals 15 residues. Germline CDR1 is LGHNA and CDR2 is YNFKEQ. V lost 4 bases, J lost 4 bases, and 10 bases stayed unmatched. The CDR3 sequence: CASSPTWEGRYEQYF. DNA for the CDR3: TGTGCCAGCAGCCCAACATGGGAGGGGAGGTACGAGCAGTACTTC.

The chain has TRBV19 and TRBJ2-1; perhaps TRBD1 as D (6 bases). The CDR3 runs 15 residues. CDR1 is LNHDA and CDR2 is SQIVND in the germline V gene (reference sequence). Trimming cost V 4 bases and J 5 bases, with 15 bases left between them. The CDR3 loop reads CASSTGAYPNNEQFF. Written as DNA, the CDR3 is TGTGCCAGTAGTACAGGGGCCTACCCAAACAATGAGCAGTTCTTC.

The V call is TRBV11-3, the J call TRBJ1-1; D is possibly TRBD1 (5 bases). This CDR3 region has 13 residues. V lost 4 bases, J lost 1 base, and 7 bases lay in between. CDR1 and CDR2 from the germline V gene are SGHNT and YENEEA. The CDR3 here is CASSSGANTEAFF. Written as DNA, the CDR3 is TGTGCCAGCAGCTCCGGGGCGAACACTGAAGCTTTCTTT.

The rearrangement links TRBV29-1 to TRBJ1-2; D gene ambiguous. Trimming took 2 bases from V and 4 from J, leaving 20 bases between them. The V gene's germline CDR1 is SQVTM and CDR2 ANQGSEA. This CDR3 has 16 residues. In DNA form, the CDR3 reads TGCAGCGTTGAACGTTTCGCCCAAGACGGGTTCTATGGCTACACCTTC. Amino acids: CSVERFAQDGFYGYTF.

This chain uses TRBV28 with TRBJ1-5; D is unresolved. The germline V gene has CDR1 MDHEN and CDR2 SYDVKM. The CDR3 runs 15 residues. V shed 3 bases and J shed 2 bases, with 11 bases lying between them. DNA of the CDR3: TGTGCCAGCAGTTTGGTGGCGTTCGGCAATCAGCCCCAGCATTTT. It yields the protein CASSLVAFGNQPQHF.

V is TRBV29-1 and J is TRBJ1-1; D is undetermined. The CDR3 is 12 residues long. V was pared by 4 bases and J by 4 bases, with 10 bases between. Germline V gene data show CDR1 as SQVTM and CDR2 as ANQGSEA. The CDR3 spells CSVAGSGTEAFF. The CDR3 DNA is TGCAGCGTTGCAGGTTCGGGCACTGAAGCTTTCTTT.

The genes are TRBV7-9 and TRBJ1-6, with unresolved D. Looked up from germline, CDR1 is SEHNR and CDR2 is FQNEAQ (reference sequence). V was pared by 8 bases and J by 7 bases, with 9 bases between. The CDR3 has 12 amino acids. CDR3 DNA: TGTGCCAGCGCGCTGGGGAATTCACCCCTCCACTTT. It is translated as CASALGNSPLHF.

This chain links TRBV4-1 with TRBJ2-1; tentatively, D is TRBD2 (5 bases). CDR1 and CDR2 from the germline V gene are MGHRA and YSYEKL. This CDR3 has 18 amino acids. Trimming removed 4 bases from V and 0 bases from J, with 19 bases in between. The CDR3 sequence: CASSRYLVLGPSYNEQFF. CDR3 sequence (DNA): TGCGCCAGCAGCCGTTACTTAGTACTAGGACCCTCCTACAATGAGCAGTTCTTC.

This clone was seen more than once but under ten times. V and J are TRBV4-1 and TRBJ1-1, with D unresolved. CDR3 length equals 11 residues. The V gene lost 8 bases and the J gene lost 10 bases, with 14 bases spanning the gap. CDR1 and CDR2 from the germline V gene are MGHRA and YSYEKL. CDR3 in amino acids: CASGSRIGAFF. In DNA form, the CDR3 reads TGCGCCAGCGGGTCAAGGATCGGAGCTTTCTTT.

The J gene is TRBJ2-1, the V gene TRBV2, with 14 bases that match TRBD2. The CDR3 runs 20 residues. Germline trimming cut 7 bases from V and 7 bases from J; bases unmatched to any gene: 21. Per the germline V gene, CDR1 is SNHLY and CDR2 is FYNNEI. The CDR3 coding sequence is TGTGCCAGCATCCGAATTGAGGGGACTAGCGGGAGAGAGGGGGATAATGAGCAGTTCTTC. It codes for CASIRIEGTSGREGDNEQFF.

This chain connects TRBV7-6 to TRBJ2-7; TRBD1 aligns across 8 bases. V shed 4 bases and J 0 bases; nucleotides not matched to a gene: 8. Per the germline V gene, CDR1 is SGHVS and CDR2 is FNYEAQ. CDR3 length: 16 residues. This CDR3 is CASSSVRTGPSYEQYF. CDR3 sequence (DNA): TGTGCCAGCAGCTCGGTTCGGACAGGGCCCTCCTACGAGCAGTACTTC.